The clone carrying this T cell receptor (beta chain) occurred a few times. Its antigen is not known. This record comes from a study of response to subunit inactivated influenza vaccine. Findings and limits, study-wide: Every seasonal influenza vaccination brings in few new T cells, the authors suggested.

TCRdb used MiXCR to reprocess the RT-PCR reads, holding one entry per CDR3 protein. The table lists 550,000 to 800,000 distinct CDR3 sequences, 15% to 18% of them singletons. V lost 3 bases and J lost 1, with 19 bases in between. This CDR3 region has 17 residues. The germline gives CDR1 LGHDT, CDR2 YNNKEL (reference sequence). This TCR came from a man in his fifties who received an inactivated influenza vaccine. The genes are TRBV3-1 and TRBJ2-7; D gene ambiguous. This specimen was PBMCs from blood, taken 11 to 12 days after vaccination. CDR3 residues: CASSHTSRVGFSYEQYF. DNA of the CDR3: TGTGCCAGCAGCCACACCTCTCGTGTGGGGTTTTCCTACGAGCAGTACTTC.